The 16 T cell receptor beta chains below come from one sample, sequenced in a study of shared clonotypes between healthy human individuals. Positively selected for CCR7, the CD45RO-negative cells used as naive CD8 cells excluded terminally differentiated effector memory CD45RA+ cells. Profiling relied on immunoSEQ multiplex PCR, and the TCRdb table lists in-frame clones only, not all of them. This sample has roughly 2.1 million clones, with about 92% found just once. The sequenced sample was naive CD8+ T cells from PBMCs. These receptors all come from a man younger than 30 in good health. Some clones in this sample may be carry-over from other donors' samples.

The CDR3 sequence is CASSLSLTGSTEAFF. CDR3 nucleotide sequence: TGTGCCAGCAGTTTATCGCTGACAGGGAGCACTGAAGCTTTCTTT. V and J are TRBV28 and TRBJ1-1; the match to TRBD1 covers 7 bases. J was trimmed by 4 bases and V by 1 base; bases with no gene match: 6. The CDR3 contains 15 residues. Germline CDR1 is MDHEN and CDR2 is SYDVKM.

This chain uses TRBV30 with TRBJ1-1; 8 positions match TRBD1. Germline V lookup: CDR1 GTSNPN, CDR2 SVGIG (reference sequence). CDR3 size: 12 residues. The trim removed 3 bases at V and 6 bases at J, leaving 3 bases unmatched. This chain's CDR3 is CAWSGTGAEAFF. In DNA, the CDR3 is TGTGCCTGGAGCGGGACAGGAGCTGAAGCTTTCTTT.

Worth noting for this clone: Distinct nucleotide sequences in the sample also encode this CDR3. V and J are TRBV27 and TRBJ2-5; D unresolved. The V gene's germline CDR1 is MNHEY and CDR2 SMNVEV (reference sequence). The CDR3 sequence is 11 residues long. V was trimmed by 8 bases and J by 1 base, leaving 5 bases between them. This chain's CDR3 is CASRGQETQYF. The CDR3 DNA is TGTGCCAGCCGAGGCCAAGAGACCCAGTACTTC.

J is TRBJ2-4 and V is TRBV2, with D unclear. The CDR3 has 15 residues. Per the germline V gene, CDR1 is SNHLY and CDR2 is FYNNEI. V was cut by 6 bases and J by 0 bases, with 12 bases left in between. The CDR3 loop reads CASRSIFLAKNIQYF. The CDR3 region has the DNA TGTGCCAGCAGGTCTATTTTTTTAGCCAAAAACATTCAGTACTTC.

This rearrangement joins TRBV7-3 to TRBJ2-2; 7 bases map to TRBD2. V shed 4 bases and J 5 bases; nucleotides not matched to a gene: 1. The CDR3 has 13 amino acids. Germline CDR1 reads SGHTA; CDR2 reads FQGTGA. The chain's CDR3 is CASSSRETGELFF. The CDR3 DNA sequence: TGTGCCAGCAGCTCGCGGGAGACCGGGGAGCTGTTTTTT.

As for this clone: The same CDR3 can be traced to other DNA sequences in this sample. The chain links TRBV18 to TRBJ2-5; TRBD1 agrees at 10 bases. CDR3 length equals 14 residues. Germline V gives CDR1 KGHSH, CDR2 LQKENI. V shed 3 bases, J shed 5 bases, and the junction held 3 bases outside the gene matches. For the CDR3, the DNA is TGTGCCAGCTCACCCGACAGGGGGCCGGAGACCCAGTACTTC. This sequence encodes CASSPDRGPETQYF.

This clone appeared a single time. The rearrangement uses TRBV30 and TRBJ2-3; D unresolved. The CDR3 covers 12 residues. The V end lost 1 base, the J end lost 9 bases, and 11 bases lay between the germline ends. Germline CDR1 and CDR2: GTSNPN and SVGIG (reference sequence). CDR3 in DNA: TGTGCCTGGAGTGCCCTCGGGCAAACGCAGTATTTT. Translated, it gives CAWSALGQTQYF.

The V and J genes are TRBV30 and TRBJ2-4; 11 nucleotides align to TRBD1. The CDR3 totals 13 residues. The junction had 6 bases not matched to a gene; V was cut back by 7 bases and J by 7 bases. The V gene's germline CDR1 is GTSNPN and CDR2 SVGIG (reference sequence). CDR3 loop: CASLGTGGNIQYF. As DNA, the CDR3 is TGTGCCTCCCTTGGGACAGGGGGGAACATTCAGTACTTC. Based on the CDR3 plus reference TRBV30 and TRBJ2-4, the full variable domain is SQTIHQWPATLVQPVGSPLSLECTVEGTSNPNLYWYRQAAGRGLQLLFYSVGIGQISSEVPQNLSASRPQDRQFILSSKKLLLSDSGFYLCASLGTGGNIQYFGAGTRLSVL.

This clone was seen a single time. This chain joins TRBV7-3 and TRBJ2-1; D could derive from TRBD1 or TRBD2 (5 bases each). The CDR3 loop spans 17 amino acids. The V gene lost 4 bases and the J gene lost 6 bases, with 22 bases spanning the gap. Germline V gene sequence: CDR1 SGHTA, CDR2 FQGTGA. Here the CDR3 DNA reads TGTGCCAGCAGCTACACCTCCGGGACCATCCTAGGCAATGAGCAGTTCTTC. This sequence encodes CASSYTSGTILGNEQFF.

This chain connects TRBV10-1 to TRBJ2-3; perhaps TRBD2 as D (6 bases). The CDR3 contains 16 residues. The ends were cut back, 6 bases at V and 2 bases at J, with 18 bases in the middle. Germline values: CDR1 WNHNN, CDR2 SYGVQD (reference sequence). CDR3 bases: TGCGCCAGCAGCCCTATAGCGGAACCTTTCACAGATACGCAGTATTTT. Translated: CASSPIAEPFTDTQYF.

The J gene is TRBJ2-2, the V gene TRBV19; D uncertain. Trimming removed 7 bases from V and 4 bases from J, with 13 bases in between. The CDR3 covers 14 residues. Germline lookup yields CDR1 LNHDA and CDR2 SQIVND (reference sequence). DNA for the CDR3: TGTGCCAGTAACTTACAAGGTGGCACCGGGGAGCTGTTTTTT. The encoded protein is CASNLQGGTGELFF.

The chain joins TRBV11-1 to TRBJ2-1, with 7 nucleotides matching TRBD2. V gave up 3 bases and J gave up 5 bases; unmatched junction bases: 13. Germline V lookup: CDR1 SGHAT, CDR2 FQDESV (reference sequence). The CDR3 extends over 17 amino acids. The CDR3, as DNA: TGTGCCAGCAGCTTCGGAGAGGGAGGGCCTTCACACAATGAGCAGTTCTTC. It codes for CASSFGEGGPSHNEQFF. The full variable domain, in which reference TRBV11-1 and TRBJ2-1 provide the parts outside the CDR3, is EAEVAQSPRYKITEKSQAVAFWCDPISGHATLYWYRQILGQGPELLVQFQDESVVDDSQLPKDRFSAERLKGVDSTLKIQPAELGDSAMYLCASSFGEGGPSHNEQFFGPGTRLTVL.

This clone was picked up one time. The sample has other DNA sequences that encode this CDR3 too. In DNA, the CDR3 is TGTGCCAGCGGGACTTCCTACGAGCAGTACTTC. This encodes CASGTSYEQYF. The chain uses TRBV27 and TRBJ2-7; D is possibly TRBD2 (6 bases). Between the trimmed V and J ends, which lost 8 bases and 1 base, there was a span of 6 bases. Germline V gene sequence: CDR1 MNHEY, CDR2 SMNVEV (reference sequence). This CDR3 is 11 amino acids long.

V usage is TRBV7-8 and J usage is TRBJ1-3; the match to TRBD1 covers 10 bases. This CDR3 region has 15 residues. From germline, CDR1 is SGHVS and CDR2 FQNEAQ. V shed 3 bases, J shed 3 bases, and the junction held 2 bases outside the gene matches. The CDR3 DNA reads TGTGCCAGCAGCTTCGACAGGGGGCATGGAAACACCATATATTTT. This gives the protein CASSFDRGHGNTIYF.

This chain links TRBV4-1 with TRBJ1-2; 9 positions match TRBD1. J was trimmed by 5 bases and V by 0 bases; bases with no gene match: 4. Germline V gives CDR1 MGHRA, CDR2 YSYEKL. There are 15 residues in the CDR3. The CDR3 loop is CASSQEVGTGYGYTF. The CDR3 nucleotides are TGCGCCAGCAGCCAAGAGGTCGGGACAGGGTATGGCTACACCTTC.

V usage is TRBV7-2 and J usage is TRBJ2-7; 7 bases agree with TRBD1. The V segment lost 5 bases and the J segment 2 bases; nucleotides outside the gene matches: 6. The CDR3 is made up of 14 amino acids. Germline CDR1 SGHTA, CDR2 FQGNSA. The CDR3 DNA follows: TGTGCCAGCAGCCCGCGACAGGGCCCCTACGAGCAGTACTTC. This codes for CASSPRQGPYEQYF. Complete variable domain (other parts from reference TRBV7-2 and TRBJ2-7): GAGVSQSPSNKVTEKGKDVELRCDPISGHTALYWYRQSLGQGLEFLIYFQGNSAPDKSGLPSDRFSAERTGGSVSTLTIQRTQQEDSAVYLCASSPRQGPYEQYFGPGTRLTVT.